One sample yielded the 18 T cell receptor beta chains listed below, sequenced in a study of blood T cell repertoires in COVID-19. The assay was immunoSEQ multiplex PCR, and TCRdb's table has in-frame clones only and misses some. The repertoire holds 270,000 or so clones, approximately 89% seen once, with about 8.8% in the top ten. The sample taken for sequencing was peripheral blood. These receptors originate from a man aged 35 to 55 with active or convalescent COVID-19.

The chain uses TRBV9 and TRBJ2-3; TRBD1 is a possible D gene (5 bases). Germline-derived CDR1 and CDR2 are SGDLS and YYNGEE. This CDR3 contains 14 residues. V lost 4 bases to trimming and J lost 4 bases, with 13 bases between them. CDR3 nucleotide sequence: TGTGCCAGCAGCCCCAAGGGGATCGCAGATACGCAGTATTTT. This sequence encodes CASSPKGIADTQYF.

The chain is built from TRBV9 and TRBJ2-7; D may be TRBD1 (6 bases). Germline V gene data show CDR1 as SGDLS and CDR2 as YYNGEE. This CDR3 is 14 amino acids long. Trimming stripped 4 bases from V and 3 bases from J, with 14 bases between. In DNA, the CDR3 is TGTGCCAGCAGCCAAGGGCAGGGGTACTACGAGCAGTACTTC. Amino acids: CASSQGQGYYEQYF.

This clone was counted between two and nine times. This sequence joins TRBV27 and TRBJ2-7, with 8 bases fitting TRBD1. V was pared by 3 bases and J by 3 bases, with 7 bases of the junction left unmatched. The CDR3 extends over 15 amino acids. CDR1 MNHEY and CDR2 SMNVEV come from the germline V gene (reference sequence). The CDR3 sequence is CASSFRRGQGYEQYF. The CDR3, as DNA: TGTGCCAGCAGTTTCCGCCGTGGACAGGGCTACGAGCAGTACTTC.

The V and J genes are TRBV6-1 and TRBJ2-1; D is unclear. The germline gives CDR1 MNHNS, CDR2 SASEGT. This CDR3 is built from 10 residues. The germline V and J ends were trimmed by 1 base and 15 bases, with 7 bases remaining between them. CDR3 sequence reads: CASSEGVGFF. CDR3 nucleotide sequence: TGTGCCAGCAGTGAAGGAGTCGGGTTCTTC.

This rearrangement joins TRBV12-3 or TRBV12-4 to TRBJ2-7; TRBD1 matches at 8 bases. The trim removed 5 bases at V and 5 bases at J, leaving 5 bases unmatched. This CDR3 is built from 13 residues. The CDR3 region has the DNA TGTGCCAGCAGTCCGGGACAGGCACACGAGCAGTACTTC. This sequence encodes CASSPGQAHEQYF.

This clone was observed a few times. The V and J genes are TRBV27 and TRBJ1-6; 9 positions match TRBD1. The CDR3 extends over 14 amino acids. J was trimmed by 7 bases and V by 4 bases; bases with no gene match: 2. From germline, CDR1 is MNHEY and CDR2 SMNVEV (reference sequence). The CDR3 DNA is TGTGCCAGCAGTTGGGACAGGGTGAATTCACCCCTCCACTTT. Translation gives CASSWDRVNSPLHF.

This clone was picked up one time. The gene calls are TRBV13 and TRBJ2-7; 8 bases align to TRBD1. This CDR3 has 13 amino acids. J was trimmed by 6 bases and V by 6 bases; bases with no gene match: 7. Germline CDR1 PRHDT, CDR2 FYEKMQ (reference sequence). The CDR3 DNA reads TGTGCCAGCAGACAGGACAGGGCTGGCGAGCAGTACTTC. This gives the protein CASRQDRAGEQYF.

The J gene is TRBJ2-1, the V gene TRBV7-3; D gene uncertain. Germline V gene sequence: CDR1 SGHTA, CDR2 FQGTGA. The CDR3 is 13 amino acids. Trimming pared 5 bases from V and 7 bases from J, leaving 12 bases between. The CDR3, as DNA: TGTGCCAGCAGCCCAGAAAGGAGTAATGAGCAGTTCTTC. Its translation: CASSPERSNEQFF.

Only one count was recorded for this clone. The chain uses TRBV10-3 and TRBJ2-7; D unresolved. This CDR3 comprises 14 residues. V was pared by 6 bases and J by 7 bases, with 19 bases between. Looked up from germline, CDR1 is ENHRY and CDR2 is SYGVKD. The CDR3 loop is CAIRAPEYSWEQYF. The CDR3 DNA reads as TGTGCCATCAGAGCCCCCGAGTATTCATGGGAGCAGTACTTC.

J is TRBJ2-3 and V is TRBV7-9, with TRBD2 matching over 15 bases. With 4 bases clipped from V and 3 bases from J, the junction kept 8 bases outside the gene matches. The CDR3 runs to 18 residues. Germline V gives CDR1 SEHNR, CDR2 FQNEAQ (reference sequence). DNA for the CDR3: TGTGCCAGCAGCTCAGGCTCCGGGACTAGCGGGGGGACAGATACGCAGTATTTT. Residues: CASSSGSGTSGGTDTQYF.

The V call is TRBV23-1, the J call TRBJ2-7; 10 nucleotides agree with TRBD1. TRBV23-1 is recorded as an ORF, its role being uncertain. With 2 bases clipped from V and 3 bases from J, the junction kept 4 bases outside the gene matches. The CDR3 has 15 residues. CDR3: CASSQAGTGVYEQYF. The CDR3 nucleotides are TGCGCCAGCAGTCAAGCCGGGACAGGGGTCTACGAGCAGTACTTC.

The genes are TRBV7-9 and TRBJ2-5; 10 positions agree with TRBD1. This CDR3 region has 16 residues. Per germline, CDR1 SEHNR and CDR2 FQNEAQ (reference sequence). After removal of 2 bases from V and 5 bases from J, the junction contained 8 bases not matched to a gene. The DNA of the CDR3 is TGTGCCAGCAGCTTACCCTATGGGACAGGGGAGGAGACCCAGTACTTC. As protein: CASSLPYGTGEETQYF.

The chain uses TRBV24-1 and TRBJ1-3, with D maybe TRBD1 (6 bases). Trimming took 4 bases from V and 2 from J, leaving 14 bases between them. This CDR3 is built from 16 residues. Germline assignment: CDR1 KGHDR and CDR2 SFDVKD. CDR3 sequence: CATSDNREVPGNTIYF. The DNA of the CDR3 is TGTGCCACCAGTGACAACAGGGAAGTCCCTGGAAACACCATATATTTT.

The chain recombines TRBV15 with TRBJ1-5; D is undetermined. The germline V gene has CDR1 LNHNV and CDR2 YYDKDF (reference sequence). The CDR3 loop spans 12 amino acids. V lost 4 bases, J lost 13 bases, and 14 bases lay in between. The CDR3 loop reads CATSTLATQQHF. The CDR3 nucleotides are TGTGCCACCAGCACCCTAGCGACTCAACAGCATTTT.

The genes are TRBV27 and TRBJ1-4; possible D gene TRBD1, 5 bases. The CDR3 has 13 residues. Germline V gene lookup returns CDR1 MNHEY and CDR2 SMNVEV (reference sequence). Between the trimmed V and J ends, which lost 4 bases and 8 bases, there was a span of 11 bases. The CDR3 DNA is TGTGCCAGCAGTTCCAGGGCTCGGGAAAAACTGTTTTTT. Protein sequence: CASSSRAREKLFF.

Regarding this clone: With a much larger clone just one base away, this may be a read error. Other DNA sequences in this sample translate to the same CDR3. V usage is TRBV11-3 and J usage is TRBJ1-1, with D unresolved. The CDR3 loop spans 13 amino acids. Germline V gene data show CDR1 as SGHNT and CDR2 as YENEEA. Trimming removed 3 bases at V and 1 base at J, with 6 bases between. CDR3 protein: CASSLTGNTEAFF. As DNA, the CDR3 is TGTGCCAGCAGCTTGACTGGGAACACTGAAGCTTTCTTT.

The chain recombines TRBV7-6 with TRBJ1-5; D is perhaps TRBD1 (6 bases). Germline V gene lookup returns CDR1 SGHVS and CDR2 FNYEAQ. Trimming left V 1 base short and J 2 bases short, with 9 bases between. The CDR3 has 15 residues. The CDR3 bases are TGTGCCAGCAGCTTAGTCAGGGGTCGCAATCAGCCCCAGCATTTT. Translation: CASSLVRGRNQPQHF.

This clone was seen a single time. This chain connects TRBV27 to TRBJ2-3, with D possibly TRBD2 on 6 matching bases. The CDR3 spans 17 residues. Trimming left V 6 bases short and J 1 base short, with 20 bases between. Germline V gene data show CDR1 as MNHEY and CDR2 as SMNVEV (reference sequence). CDR3 sequence: CASSQYPGTLRTDTQYF. For the CDR3, the DNA is TGTGCCAGCAGCCAATACCCCGGGACTTTGCGCACAGATACGCAGTATTTT.